One and the same sample provided the 21 T cell receptor beta chains below, sequenced in a study of T-cell reconstitution after alpha-beta-depleted transplantation in children. The library targeted TCRbeta and was prepared with unique molecular identifiers. Via MiXCR, TCRdb re-called the PCR reads, giving one row per CDR3 protein. The table lists 25,000 to 30,000 distinct CDR3 sequences, about 6.3% of them singletons. The starting material was PBMCs, mostly from graft donor cells, obtained 180 days after TCRalphabeta/CD19-depleted stem cell transplant. These receptors all come from a male patient aged 5 to 17 who had a stem cell transplant for acute myeloid leukemia, so the T cells may come from the graft donor.

This clonotype was detected many times. This chain connects TRBV6-5 to TRBJ1-3, with TRBD1 matching 8 bases. The CDR3 consists of 14 residues. The V and J ends lost 6 bases and 3 bases, in that order; junction bases with no gene match: 4. Germline V CDR1 and CDR2: MNHEY, SVGAGI. CDR3 DNA sequence: TGTGCCAGCAGGCTGACAGGGGTTGGAAACACCATATATTTT. The encoded protein is CASRLTGVGNTIYF.

This clonotype was recorded at least ten times. The chain uses TRBV11-2 and TRBJ2-3, with 8 nucleotides matching TRBD2. V shed 1 base, J shed 6 bases, and the junction held 6 bases outside the gene matches. Germline V lookup: CDR1 SGHAT, CDR2 FQNNGV. This CDR3 comprises 15 residues. The CDR3: CASSLAGGPTDTQYF. CDR3 DNA: TGTGCCAGCAGCTTAGCGGGAGGGCCGACCGATACGCAGTATTTT.

This clonotype was picked up many times. The V gene is TRBV7-3, the J gene TRBJ2-2; 7 bases fit TRBD2. This CDR3 spans 15 amino acids. The V segment lost 5 bases and the J segment 2 bases; nucleotides outside the gene matches: 5. CDR1 is SGHTA, CDR2 FQGTGA, per germline. The CDR3: CASSLSSGNTGELFF. The CDR3 DNA reads as TGTGCCAGCAGCCTATCTAGCGGCAACACCGGGGAGCTGTTTTTT.

Many counts were recorded for this clonotype. The chain carries TRBV5-1 and TRBJ2-5, with 12 bases that match TRBD2. This CDR3 comprises 16 residues. V lost 3 bases to trimming and J lost 4 bases; unmatched junction nucleotides: 7. Germline CDR1 reads SGHRS; CDR2 reads YFSETQ. As DNA, the CDR3 is TGCGCCAGCAGCTCCGGACTAGCGGGACGGGGAGAGACCCAGTACTTC. It yields the protein CASSSGLAGRGETQYF.

This clonotype appeared many times. This chain links TRBV29-1 with TRBJ2-1; 7 bases are shared with TRBD2. The CDR3 has 14 residues. Germline trimming cut 5 bases from V and 6 bases from J; bases unmatched to any gene: 10. Germline-derived CDR1 and CDR2 are SQVTM and ANQGSEA. Here the CDR3 DNA reads TGCAGCGTTTTAAGTGGGGGGGTCAGCAATGAGCAGTTCTTC. Translated, it gives CSVLSGGVSNEQFF.

At least ten counts were recorded for this clonotype. The V call is TRBV6-2 or TRBV6-3, the J call TRBJ1-5; 9 bases line up with TRBD1. CDR1 is MNHEY, CDR2 SVGEGT, per germline. The V and J ends lost 5 bases and 0 bases, in that order; junction bases with no gene match: 5. The CDR3 contains 16 residues. The CDR3 region is CASSVQGQGSNQPQHF. Written as DNA, the CDR3 is TGTGCCAGCAGTGTACAGGGACAGGGTAGCAATCAGCCCCAGCATTTT.

In its sample, this clonotype was seen many times. The chain uses TRBV27 and TRBJ1-6; D not resolved. Germline CDR1 MNHEY, CDR2 SMNVEV (reference sequence). The CDR3 has 15 residues. Trimming took 6 bases from V and 7 from J, leaving 16 bases between them. DNA for the CDR3: TGTGCCAGCAGCCCCCTGTGGGGTGGGAATTCACCCCTCCACTTT. Translating gives CASSPLWGGNSPLHF.

This clonotype came up many times. This chain connects TRBV15 to TRBJ2-3; D tentatively fits TRBD1 or TRBD2 (6 bases each). The CDR3 has 19 amino acids. In germline, CDR1 is LNHNV, CDR2 YYDKDF (reference sequence). V was pared by 0 bases and J by 4 bases, with 23 bases between. The CDR3 bases are TGTGCCACCAGCAGAGATTCCATCTACAGGGACTCACAGGCAGATACGCAGTATTTT. Protein: CATSRDSIYRDSQADTQYF.

This clonotype was detected ten times or more. This chain connects TRBV29-1 to TRBJ1-2; 9 nucleotides line up with TRBD1. Germline CDR1 and CDR2: SQVTM and ANQGSEA. The V gene end was trimmed by 3 bases and the J gene end by 8 bases; junction bases not matched to a gene: 7. There are 13 residues in the CDR3. Written as DNA, the CDR3 is TGCAGCGTTGAGGGACAGGGTGAGATGGGCTACACCTTC. It encodes CSVEGQGEMGYTF. The variable domain in full, with the rest retrieved from reference TRBV29-1 and TRBJ1-2, is SAVISQKPSRDICQRGTSLTIQCQVDSQVTMMFWYRQQPGQSLTLIATANQGSEATYESGFVIDKFPISRPNLTFSTLTVSNMSPEDSSIYLCSVEGQGEMGYTFGSGTRLTVV.

At least ten counts were recorded for this clonotype. This chain links TRBV5-8 with TRBJ2-3, with D perhaps TRBD1 or TRBD2 (5 bases each). Between the trimmed V and J ends, which lost 3 bases and 1 base, there was a span of 12 bases. CDR1 is SGHTS, CDR2 YDEGEE, per germline. The length of the CDR3 is 15 residues. The CDR3 bases are TGTGCCAGCAGCTGGAGGAAAGGGGGCACAGATACGCAGTATTTT. Residues: CASSWRKGGTDTQYF.

In this sample, this clonotype turned up many times. This chain links TRBV4-2 with TRBJ2-5; D possibly corresponds to TRBD1 (5 bases). The CDR3 covers 14 residues. V was pared by 1 base and J by 1 base, with 7 bases between. The V gene's germline CDR1 is LGHNA and CDR2 YNFKEQ. CDR3 DNA: TGTGCCAGCAGCCAAGGACAGAGCCAAGAGACCCAGTACTTC. It codes for CASSQGQSQETQYF.

At least ten counts were recorded for this clonotype. The V gene is TRBV5-1, the J gene TRBJ2-7, with D hard to call. CDR1 is SGHRS, CDR2 YFSETQ, per germline. CDR3 length: 14 residues. Deletions cut 0 bases from V and 2 bases from J, with 9 bases between. The CDR3 nucleotides read TGCGCCAGCAGCTTGGGGGCGAATCCCTACGAGCAGTACTTC. Translating it yields CASSLGANPYEQYF.

This clonotype was found many times. This chain joins TRBV14 and TRBJ1-1; D ambiguous. Trimming removed 4 bases from V and 3 bases from J, with 12 bases in between. The germline V gene has CDR1 SGHDN and CDR2 FVKESK. The CDR3 totals 14 residues. The CDR3 loop reads CASSPVRGYTEAFF. CDR3 DNA: TGTGCCAGCAGCCCAGTCCGGGGTTACACTGAAGCTTTCTTT.

This clonotype occurred many times. The rearrangement uses TRBV29-1 and TRBJ2-3, with D possibly TRBD2 on 6 matching bases. In germline, CDR1 is SQVTM, CDR2 ANQGSEA. The CDR3 contains 13 residues. The V gene lost 5 bases and the J gene lost 4 bases, with 13 bases spanning the gap. The CDR3 reads CSVSSLAPDTQYF. As DNA, the CDR3 is TGCAGCGTTAGTTCACTAGCCCCAGATACGCAGTATTTT.

This clonotype has ten or more counts. The chain combines TRBV11-3 with TRBJ2-2; tentative D call: TRBD1 (6 bases). The CDR3 sequence is 17 residues long. Germline values: CDR1 SGHNT, CDR2 YENEEA. V dropped 4 bases and J dropped 1 base, with 16 bases sitting between them. As DNA, the CDR3 is TGTGCCAGCAGCTCCTTCGACAGGTGGAAGAACACCGGGGAGCTGTTTTTT. This sequence encodes CASSSFDRWKNTGELFF. The full variable domain, with the rest looked up from reference TRBV11-3 and TRBJ2-2, is EAGVVQSPRYKIIEKKQPVAFWCNPISGHNTLYWYLQNLGQGPELLIRYENEEAVDDSQLPKDRFSAERLKGVDSTLKIQPAELGDSAVYLCASSSFDRWKNTGELFFGEGSRLTVL.

This clonotype was detected many times. This sequence joins TRBV7-9 and TRBJ1-1; D gene ambiguous. Germline lookup yields CDR1 SEHNR and CDR2 FQNEAQ (reference sequence). Trimming took off 5 bases at V and 1 base at J, with 8 bases between the two ends. The CDR3 sequence is 13 residues long. CDR3 protein: CASSEEENTEAFF. CDR3 DNA: TGTGCCAGCAGCGAGGAGGAGAACACTGAAGCTTTCTTT. The complete variable domain, with remaining parts taken from reference TRBV7-9 and TRBJ1-1, reads DTGVSQNPRHKITKRGQNVTFRCDPISEHNRLYWYRQTLGQGPEFLTYFQNEAQLEKSRLLSDRFSAERPKGSFSTLEIQRTEQGDSAMYLCASSEEENTEAFFGQGTRLTVV.

This clonotype was recorded at least ten times. This chain connects TRBV12-3 or TRBV12-4 to TRBJ1-1; 8 nucleotides align to TRBD1. CDR3 size: 15 residues. V shed 6 bases and J 4 bases; nucleotides not matched to a gene: 10. The DNA of the CDR3 is TGTGCCAGCAGCCCCGTCAGGGGGCGCATCACTGAAGCTTTCTTT. This translates into CASSPVRGRITEAFF.

This clonotype has a count of ten or more. The chain uses TRBV21-1 and TRBJ2-1. TRBV21-1 is noted as a pseudogene. This CDR3 contains 12 residues. In DNA, the CDR3 is TGTGCCAGCAGCAAACTATGCAATGAGCAGTTCTTC. It is translated as CASSKLCNEQFF.

This clonotype was recorded at least ten times. The chain couples TRBV30 to TRBJ1-1, with TRBD1 identical over 7 bases. CDR3 length: 13 residues. Looked up from germline, CDR1 is GTSNPN and CDR2 is SVGIG (reference sequence). Trimming cost V 8 bases and J 5 bases; bases outside gene matches: 11. CDR3 region: CAGQTGRATEAFF. The CDR3 DNA follows: TGTGCCGGGCAGACAGGGCGGGCGACTGAAGCTTTCTTT.

This clonotype was observed many times. The chain carries TRBV12-3 or TRBV12-4 and TRBJ2-7, with 9 bases identical to TRBD1. The CDR3 extends over 13 amino acids. The V and J ends lost 10 bases and 4 bases, in that order; junction bases with no gene match: 8. CDR3 region: CATSRDRGYEQYF. CDR3 DNA sequence: TGTGCCACCTCCCGAGACAGGGGGTACGAGCAGTACTTC.

This clonotype has at least ten counts. The chain couples TRBV11-2 to TRBJ1-5; D gene ambiguous. There are 13 residues in the CDR3. V was shortened by 5 bases and J by 5 bases, with 10 bases between the two germline ends. CDR1 is SGHAT, CDR2 FQNNGV, per germline. Here the CDR3 reads CASSPSGHQPQHF. CDR3 in DNA: TGTGCCAGCAGCCCTTCGGGTCATCAGCCCCAGCATTTT.